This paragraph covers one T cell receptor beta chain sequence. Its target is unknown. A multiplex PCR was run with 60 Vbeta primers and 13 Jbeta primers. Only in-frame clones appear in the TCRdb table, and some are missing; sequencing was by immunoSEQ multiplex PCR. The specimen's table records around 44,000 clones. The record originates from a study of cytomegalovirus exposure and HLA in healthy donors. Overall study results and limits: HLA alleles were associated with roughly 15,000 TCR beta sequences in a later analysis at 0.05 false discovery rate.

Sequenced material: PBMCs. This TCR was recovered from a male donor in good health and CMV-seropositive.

CDR3 loop: CASSLALGRTNEKLFF. CDR3 bases: TGTGCCAGCAGCTTAGCGCTCGGGAGGACTAATGAAAAACTGTTTTTT. This chain uses TRBV7-9 with TRBJ1-4; no firm D call. The CDR3 sequence is 16 residues long. V gave up 0 bases and J gave up 2 bases, with 10 bases separating them. Germline V CDR1 and CDR2: SEHNR, FQNEAQ (reference sequence).